A single sample gave rise to the 23 T cell receptor beta chains below, sequenced in a study of somatic mutations in cytotoxic T cells in rheumatoid arthritis. Measured with immunoSEQ multiplex PCR; TCRdb has only the in-frame clones, and not every one. Counted here are about 7,100 clones, 75% to 90% occurring once; the ten biggest clones make up 15% to 20%. Sequencing was carried out using CD8+ T cells sorted from blood. The receptors shown here come from a man in his forties with rheumatoid arthritis.

The gene calls are TRBV5-4 and TRBJ1-1; D is possibly TRBD1 (5 bases). Germline V gives CDR1 SGHNT, CDR2 YYREEE (reference sequence). Trimming pared 2 bases from V and 7 bases from J, leaving 6 bases between. The CDR3 has 11 residues. The CDR3 is CASSLGVEAFF. For the CDR3, the DNA is TGTGCCAGCAGCTTAGGGGTTGAAGCTTTCTTT. The complete variable domain, with remaining parts taken from reference TRBV5-4 and TRBJ1-1, reads ETGVTQSPTHLIKTRGQQVTLRCSSQSGHNTVSWYQQALGQGPQFIFQYYREEENGRGNFPPRFSGLQFPNYSSELNVNALELDDSALYLCASSLGVEAFFGQGTRLTVV.

V gene TRBV7-6 combines with J gene TRBJ2-3; 11 bases agree with TRBD2. The CDR3 has 16 residues. J gave up 4 bases and V 5 bases, and 8 bases lay outside the gene matches. The germline gives CDR1 SGHVS, CDR2 FNYEAQ. As DNA, the CDR3 is TGTGCCAGCAGCCTCTTAGCGGGGGGGCGAGCAGATACGCAGTATTTT. Its translation: CASSLLAGGRADTQYF.

The chain is built from TRBV5-1 and TRBJ2-1, with 7 bases identical to TRBD1. CDR1 SGHRS and CDR2 YFSETQ come from the germline V gene. V was pared by 0 bases and J by 5 bases, with 11 bases of the junction left unmatched. The CDR3 spans 17 residues. CDR3 region: CASSLGPSGTVDNEQFF. The CDR3 DNA is TGCGCCAGCAGCTTGGGCCCTTCCGGGACAGTTGACAATGAGCAGTTCTTC.

This chain uses TRBV10-3 with TRBJ2-3, with 8 bases aligning to TRBD2. After removal of 3 bases from V and 1 base from J, the junction contained 6 bases not matched to a gene. This CDR3 region has 16 residues. Germline V gene data show CDR1 as ENHRY and CDR2 as SYGVKD. DNA of the CDR3: TGTGCCATCAGTGAAACCGGGGGGGTAGGCACAGATACGCAGTATTTT. As protein: CAISETGGVGTDTQYF.

This chain connects TRBV4-1 to TRBJ2-3; possible D gene TRBD2, 7 bases. This CDR3 spans 17 amino acids. Trimming left V 0 bases short and J 1 base short, with 14 bases between. Germline CDR1 reads MGHRA; CDR2 reads YSYEKL. In DNA form, the CDR3 reads TGCGCCAGCAGCCAAGAGGGCGGCGGGGGCGGCACAGATACGCAGTATTTT. The encoded protein is CASSQEGGGGGTDTQYF.

The chain has TRBV10-2 and TRBJ1-2, with 10 positions matching TRBD1. CDR3 size: 13 residues. Germline CDR1 is WSHSY and CDR2 is SAAADI. Losses at the gene ends were 6 bases for V and 6 bases for J; bases not matched to a gene: 4. The CDR3 reads CASRAGTGDGYTF. The CDR3 DNA reads TGCGCCAGCAGGGCCGGGACAGGGGATGGCTACACCTTC.

The chain is built from TRBV11-2 and TRBJ2-2, with D possibly matching TRBD1 (6 bases). The CDR3 runs 17 residues. CDR1 is SGHAT and CDR2 is FQNNGV in the germline V gene. V dropped 4 bases and J dropped 5 bases, with 20 bases sitting between them. The CDR3 sequence: CASSSRTAHVRTGELFF. The CDR3 DNA sequence: TGTGCCAGCAGCTCCCGGACAGCCCATGTTAGGACCGGGGAGCTGTTTTTT.

In its sample, this clone was seen once. The chain recombines TRBV6-5 with TRBJ2-2; the match to TRBD1 covers 7 bases. The J segment lost 6 bases and the V segment lost 6 bases, leaving 4 bases of the junction unmatched. There are 13 residues in the CDR3. The germline V gene encodes CDR1 MNHEY and CDR2 SVGAGI. The CDR3 nucleotides read TGTGCCAGCAGCTACAGGGGCCCCGGGGAGCTGTTTTTT. It specifies CASSYRGPGELFF.

By share, this clone ranks as large (0.1 to 1%). The chain has TRBV4-1 and TRBJ1-4; D ambiguous. The CDR3 extends over 14 amino acids. The germline gives CDR1 MGHRA, CDR2 YSYEKL. The germline V and J ends were trimmed by 4 bases and 0 bases, with 6 bases remaining between them. CDR3 amino acids: CASSRQTTNEKLFF. DNA of the CDR3: TGCGCCAGCAGCCGACAAACAACTAATGAAAAACTGTTTTTT.

This chain joins TRBV6-5 and TRBJ2-6; D uncertain. Germline CDR1 reads MNHEY; CDR2 reads SVGAGI. The CDR3 has 14 amino acids. Trimming pared 8 bases from V and 0 bases from J, leaving 8 bases between. CDR3 residues: CASSQASGANVLTF. The CDR3 DNA reads TGTGCCAGCTCTCAGGCCTCTGGGGCCAACGTCCTGACTTTC.

J is TRBJ1-3 and V is TRBV6-5; the D gene is possibly TRBD1 (5 bases). Per the germline V gene, CDR1 is MNHEY and CDR2 is SVGAGI. V was clipped by 0 bases and J by 7 bases, with 16 bases between them. This CDR3 has 16 amino acids. The CDR3 sequence: CASSYSRPGGFNTIYF. The CDR3 DNA is TGTGCCAGCAGTTACTCGAGGCCCGGGGGGTTTAACACCATATATTTT.

The chain couples TRBV19 to TRBJ1-1; the D gene is possibly TRBD1 (5 bases). This CDR3 comprises 14 residues. V was trimmed by 3 bases and J by 8 bases, leaving 16 bases between them. Germline assignment: CDR1 LNHDA and CDR2 SQIVND (reference sequence). This chain's CDR3 is CASSIGRGMVEAFF. The DNA for the CDR3 is TGTGCCAGTAGTATCGGAAGGGGCATGGTCGAAGCTTTCTTT.

The chain joins TRBV13 to TRBJ2-3, with D maybe TRBD1 (6 bases). Germline assignment: CDR1 PRHDT and CDR2 FYEKMQ (reference sequence). CDR3 length: 14 amino acids. With 6 bases removed from V and 4 bases from J, the gap between germline ends came to 14 bases. The CDR3 here is CASSPGRGADTQYF. In DNA, the CDR3 is TGTGCCAGCAGTCCCGGCAGGGGAGCAGATACGCAGTATTTT. The variable domain in full, completed from reference TRBV13 and TRBJ2-3, reads AAGVIQSPRHLIKEKRETATLKCYPIPRHDTVYWYQQGPGQDPQFLISFYEKMQSDKGSIPDRFSAQQFSDYHSELNMSSLELGDSALYFCASSPGRGADTQYFGPGTRLTVL.

The chain combines TRBV6-4 with TRBJ2-1, with 10 bases that match TRBD1. CDR1 is MRHNA, CDR2 SNTAGT, per germline. The CDR3 has 16 amino acids. Unmatched junction bases numbered 7, after V lost 1 base and J lost 7 bases. The CDR3 reads CASSDYMGQGWNEQFF. CDR3 in DNA: TGTGCCAGCAGTGACTATATGGGACAGGGGTGGAATGAGCAGTTCTTC.

This chain joins TRBV6-5 and TRBJ2-2; 8 bases agree with TRBD2. Germline loops: CDR1 MNHEY, CDR2 SVGAGI. The CDR3 extends over 14 amino acids. V shed 2 bases and J 4 bases; nucleotides not matched to a gene: 0. CDR3 in amino acids: CASSYGTSTGELFF. The CDR3 nucleotides are TGTGCCAGCAGTTACGGGACTAGCACCGGGGAGCTGTTTTTT.

The gene calls are TRBV28 and TRBJ2-2; the match to TRBD2 covers 11 bases. CDR1 is MDHEN, CDR2 SYDVKM, per germline. This CDR3 is built from 17 residues. Trimming removed 4 bases from V and 4 bases from J; junction bases left unmatched: 8. Written as DNA, the CDR3 is TGTGCCAGCAGTTCCATCGGACTAGCGGGTAGCACCGGGGAGCTGTTTTTT. Protein sequence: CASSSIGLAGSTGELFF.

This clone was picked up a small number of times. This chain links TRBV15 with TRBJ2-5, with TRBD1 matching 7 bases. Germline V lookup: CDR1 LNHNV, CDR2 YYDKDF (reference sequence). The CDR3 extends over 18 amino acids. V trimming: 0 bases; J trimming: 1 base; junction bases outside the gene matches: 11. CDR3 protein: CATSRDETGKRFQETQYF. The CDR3 DNA follows: TGTGCCACCAGCAGAGATGAGACAGGGAAGAGGTTCCAAGAGACCCAGTACTTC.

This sequence joins TRBV27 and TRBJ1-2, with TRBD1 as a possible D gene (5 bases). The V end was cut by 3 bases, the J end by 4 bases, with 12 bases between. CDR1 is MNHEY and CDR2 is SMNVEV in the germline V gene (reference sequence). The CDR3 runs 14 residues. The CDR3 DNA sequence: TGTGCCAGCAGTTTTTATCAGGGCTCCTATGGCTACACCTTC. As protein: CASSFYQGSYGYTF.

The gene calls are TRBV10-2 and TRBJ1-2; D unclear. Germline V gene sequence: CDR1 WSHSY, CDR2 SAAADI. The CDR3 runs to 13 residues. Deletions cut 2 bases from V and 6 bases from J, with 10 bases between. CDR3 sequence: CASSEGGGNGYTF. The CDR3 bases are TGCGCCAGCAGTGAGGGTGGAGGAAATGGCTACACCTTC.

The J gene is TRBJ2-1, the V gene TRBV6-5; D is unresolved. The germline gives CDR1 MNHEY, CDR2 SVGAGI. This CDR3 is 12 amino acids long. Trimming cost V 6 bases and J 10 bases, with 13 bases left between them. The CDR3 DNA reads as TGTGCCAGCAGCCCCACGCTAGGCGAGCAGTTCTTC. This encodes CASSPTLGEQFF.

This clone has more than one count but fewer than ten. The V gene is TRBV28, the J gene TRBJ1-3, with a possible D match to TRBD1 (5 bases). The length of the CDR3 is 15 residues. Trimming left V 2 bases short and J 3 bases short, with 11 bases between. Germline CDR1 MDHEN, CDR2 SYDVKM. This CDR3 reads CASSLRQGYGNTIYF. The CDR3 region has the DNA TGTGCCAGCAGTTTACGGCAGGGTTATGGAAACACCATATATTTT.

The chain is built from TRBV21-1 and TRBJ2-3; no DNA check was done on the table's D call, TRBD1. TRBV21-1 is deemed a pseudogene. The CDR3 covers 15 residues. CDR3 loop: CASRNQGARTDTQYF. The DNA for the CDR3 is TGTGCCAGCAGGAATCAGGGGGCGCGGACAGATACGCAGTATTTT.

The chain employs TRBV28 and TRBJ2-1, with 8 nucleotides matching TRBD2. V dropped 5 bases and J dropped 6; count of bases not matched to a gene: 9. The CDR3 sequence is 15 residues long. The germline V gene encodes CDR1 MDHEN and CDR2 SYDVKM. The CDR3 sequence: CASSETSEHGNEQFF. The CDR3, as DNA: TGTGCCAGCAGTGAGACTAGCGAACACGGCAATGAGCAGTTCTTC. Combining the CDR3 with reference TRBV28 and TRBJ2-1 gives the whole variable domain DVKVTQSSRYLVKRTGEKVFLECVQDMDHENMFWYRQDPGLGLRLIYFSYDVKMKEKGDIPEGYSVSREKKERFSLILESASTNQTSMYLCASSETSEHGNEQFFGPGTRLTVL.